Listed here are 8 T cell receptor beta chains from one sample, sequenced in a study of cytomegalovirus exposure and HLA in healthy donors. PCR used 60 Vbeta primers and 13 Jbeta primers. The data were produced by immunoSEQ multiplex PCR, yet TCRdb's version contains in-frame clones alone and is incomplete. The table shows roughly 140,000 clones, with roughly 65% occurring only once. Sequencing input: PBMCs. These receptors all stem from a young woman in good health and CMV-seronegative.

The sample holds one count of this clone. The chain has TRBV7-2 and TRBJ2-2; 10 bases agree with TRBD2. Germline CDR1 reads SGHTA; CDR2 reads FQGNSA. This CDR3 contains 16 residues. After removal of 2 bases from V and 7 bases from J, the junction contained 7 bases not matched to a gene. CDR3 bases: TGTGCCAGCAGCTTATCCCTAGCGGGGGAGGGCGGGGAGCTGTTTTTT. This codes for CASSLSLAGEGGELFF.

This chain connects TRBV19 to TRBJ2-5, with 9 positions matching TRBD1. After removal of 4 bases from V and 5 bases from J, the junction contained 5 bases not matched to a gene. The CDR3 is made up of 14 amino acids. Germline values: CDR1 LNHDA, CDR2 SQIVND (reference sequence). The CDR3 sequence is CASSTWDREETQYF. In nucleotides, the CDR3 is TGTGCCAGTAGTACGTGGGACAGGGAGGAGACCCAGTACTTC.

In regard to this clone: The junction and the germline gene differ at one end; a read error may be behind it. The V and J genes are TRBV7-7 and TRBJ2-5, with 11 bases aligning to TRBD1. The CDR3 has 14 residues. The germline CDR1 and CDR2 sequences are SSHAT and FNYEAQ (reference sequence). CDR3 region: CASSPGTGGETQYF. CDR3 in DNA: TGTGCTAGCAGCCCCGGGACAGGGGGAGAGACCCAGTACTTC.

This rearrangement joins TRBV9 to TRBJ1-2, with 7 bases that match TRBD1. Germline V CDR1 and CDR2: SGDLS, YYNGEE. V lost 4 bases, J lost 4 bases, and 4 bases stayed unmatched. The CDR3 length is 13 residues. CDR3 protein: CASSPGTAYGYTF. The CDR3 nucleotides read TGTGCCAGCAGCCCTGGGACAGCCTATGGCTACACCTTC.

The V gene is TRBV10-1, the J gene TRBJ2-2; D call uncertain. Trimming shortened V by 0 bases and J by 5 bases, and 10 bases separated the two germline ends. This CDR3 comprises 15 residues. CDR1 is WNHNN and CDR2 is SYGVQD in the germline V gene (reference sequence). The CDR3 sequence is CASSESVTATGELFF. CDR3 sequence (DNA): TGCGCCAGCAGTGAGTCCGTGACTGCAACCGGGGAGCTGTTTTTT.

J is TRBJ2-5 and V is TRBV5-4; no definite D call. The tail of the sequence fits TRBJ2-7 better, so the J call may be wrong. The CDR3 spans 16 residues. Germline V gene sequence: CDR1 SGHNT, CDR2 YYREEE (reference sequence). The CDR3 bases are TGTGCCAGCAGCTTGGGTGGTTCGGGTGGCTCCTACGAGCAGTACTTC. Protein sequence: CASSLGGSGGSYEQYF.

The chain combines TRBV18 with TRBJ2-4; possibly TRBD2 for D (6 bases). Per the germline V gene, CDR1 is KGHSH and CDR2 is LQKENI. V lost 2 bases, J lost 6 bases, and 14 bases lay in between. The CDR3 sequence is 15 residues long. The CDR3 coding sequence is TGTGCCAGCTCACCAAAAAGCCCCGGGGGAAACATTCAGTACTTC. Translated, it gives CASSPKSPGGNIQYF.

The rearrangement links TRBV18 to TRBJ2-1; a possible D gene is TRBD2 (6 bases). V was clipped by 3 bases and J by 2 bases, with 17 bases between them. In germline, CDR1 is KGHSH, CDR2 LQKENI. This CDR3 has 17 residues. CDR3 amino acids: CASSPAGRPRAYNEQFF. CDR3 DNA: TGTGCCAGCTCACCCGCAGGGAGGCCAAGGGCCTACAATGAGCAGTTCTTC. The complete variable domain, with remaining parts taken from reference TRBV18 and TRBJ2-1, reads NAGVMQNPRHLVRRRGQEARLRCSPMKGHSHVYWYRQLPEEGLKFMVYLQKENIIDESGMPKERFSAEFPKEGPSILRIQQVVRGDSAAYFCASSPAGRPRAYNEQFFGPGTRLTVL.